This T cell receptor beta chain was captured in a study of T cells in Graves' hyperthyroidism and ophthalmopathy. Study-level findings and limits: From stable hyperthyroidism, ophthalmopathy was separated by a 13 V-J model. For ophthalmopathy, model prediction preceded onset by a median approximately 6 months.

Researchers took RNA transcripts and amplified the TCR beta CDR3 regions from them. HTBI primers drove first-round RT-PCR of the TCR CDR3. MiXCR, applied by TCRdb to the multiplex PCR reads, yields one record per CDR3 protein. The sample lists fewer than 750,000 distinct CDR3 sequences; roughly 14% were seen once. This clonotype was observed at least ten times. The antigen is not known. CDR3 length: 18 residues. The V end was cut by 3 bases, the J end by 3 bases, with 24 bases between. Germline CDR1 and CDR2: MDHEN and SYDVKM. Exclusion criteria comprised uncontrolled infection, other autoimmune disease, pregnancy or lactation.

The chain links TRBV28 to TRBJ2-7; D may correspond to TRBD1 or TRBD2 (6 bases each). The sequence came from a woman aged 40 to 49 with Graves' ophthalmopathy. Sample: blood. In DNA form, the CDR3 reads TGTGCCAGCAGTTTCACCCCCGGGGGCTATGAACCCAACTACGAGCAGTACTTC. Translation: CASSFTPGGYEPNYEQYF.